The 21 T cell receptor beta chains listed next were all sequenced from one sample in a study of Ad26.COV2.S vaccination and SARS-CoV-2 variants. Noted treatment: around 19 received Ad26.COV2.S at low or high dose, single or two shots; a few received placebo; per-sample allocation not given. Sampling happened 63 days after the first vaccine or placebo injection. The repertoire was sequenced with immunoSEQ multiplex PCR; TCRdb's copy has only in-frame clones and lacks some. Of about 260,000 clones listed, 87% were seen once; the top ten hold 2.5% to 3.5%. Sequencing used peripheral blood, obtained in a trial of Ad26.COV2.S vaccine versus placebo. These receptors came from a person between 18 and 60 years old who received the Ad26.COV2.S COVID-19 vaccine or a placebo.

Written as DNA, the CDR3 is TGTGCCAGCAGTTACTTTAGTACAGCGGGGGCAGACGAGCAGTACTTC. Amino acids: CASSYFSTAGADEQYF. The rearrangement joins TRBV6-2 or TRBV6-3 to TRBJ2-7; 8 bases align to TRBD2. The V segment lost 1 base and the J segment 5 bases; nucleotides outside the gene matches: 10. Germline V CDR1 and CDR2: MNHEY, SVGEGT. The CDR3 runs 16 residues.

This clone occurred once. The V gene is TRBV30, the J gene TRBJ1-5, with TRBD1 as a possible D gene (6 bases). The length of the CDR3 is 15 residues. V was pared by 1 base and J by 6 bases, with 16 bases between. CDR1 is GTSNPN, CDR2 SVGIG, per germline (reference sequence). CDR3 bases: TGTGCCTGGAGTGGTCCAGGGGCTACGAGTCAGCCCCAGCATTTT. As protein: CAWSGPGATSQPQHF.

In DNA, the CDR3 is TGTGCCAGCAGCTTAACCGACAGGGGCCGTGCTGGCTACACCTTC. It codes for CASSLTDRGRAGYTF. The rearrangement links TRBV5-8 to TRBJ1-2; TRBD1 matches at 8 bases. The V and J ends lost 2 bases and 7 bases, in that order; junction bases with no gene match: 10. The CDR3 length is 15 residues. Germline CDR1 is SGHTS and CDR2 is YDEGEE.

The gene calls are TRBV4-1 and TRBJ1-4, with D unresolved. Germline V gene data show CDR1 as MGHRA and CDR2 as YSYEKL. V lost 1 base to trimming and J lost 5 bases, with 8 bases between them. The CDR3 is 14 residues long. The CDR3 loop is CASSQGTVNEKLFF. CDR3 DNA: TGCGCCAGCAGCCAAGGGACGGTGAATGAAAAACTGTTTTTT.

The chain is built from TRBV3-1 (or the pseudogene TRBV3-2) and TRBJ2-1, with 8 bases that match TRBD2. The V and J ends lost 3 bases and 5 bases, in that order; junction bases with no gene match: 3. This CDR3 region has 14 residues. Germline V CDR1 and CDR2: LGHDT, YNNKEL (reference sequence). Here the CDR3 reads CASSQGLGNNEQFF. DNA for the CDR3: TGTGCCAGCAGCCAGGGACTAGGGAACAATGAGCAGTTCTTC.

This clone was detected only once. V gene TRBV5-1 combines with J gene TRBJ2-1; 8 nucleotides align to TRBD2. This CDR3 has 15 residues. V lost 1 base, J lost 4 bases, and 4 bases stayed unmatched. The V gene's germline CDR1 is SGHRS and CDR2 YFSETQ. The CDR3, as DNA: TGCGCCAGCAGCTTGAGCGGGGGCCCTTACAATGAGCAGTTCTTC. This codes for CASSLSGGPYNEQFF.

CDR3 sequence reads: CASSLMAGGRSGELFF. The DNA of the CDR3 is TGTGCCAGCAGCCTAATGGCGGGGGGGCGTTCCGGGGAGCTGTTTTTT. J is TRBJ2-2 and V is TRBV7-2; 9 bases are shared with TRBD2. Germline CDR1 SGHTA, CDR2 FQGNSA. The CDR3 loop spans 16 amino acids. J gave up 6 bases and V 5 bases, and 10 bases lay outside the gene matches.

This clone was picked up a small number of times. V is TRBV27 and J is TRBJ1-2; the match to TRBD1 covers 9 bases. The CDR3 extends over 16 amino acids. V was pared by 8 bases and J by 3 bases, with 13 bases of the junction left unmatched. Per the germline V gene, CDR1 is MNHEY and CDR2 is SMNVEV (reference sequence). For the CDR3, the DNA is TGTGCCAGCCGCACGCCCGGACAGGGGAGGCACTATGGCTACACCTTC. It yields the protein CASRTPGQGRHYGYTF.

The V and J genes are TRBV2 and TRBJ1-1, with a tentative D call TRBD1 (6 bases). The V and J ends lost 5 bases and 0 bases respectively, with 10 bases between them. The length of the CDR3 is 14 residues. Per germline, CDR1 SNHLY and CDR2 FYNNEI. CDR3 sequence: CASSYRALNTEAFF. In nucleotides, the CDR3 is TGTGCCAGCAGTTACAGGGCACTGAACACTGAAGCTTTCTTT. Drawing the rest from reference TRBV2 and TRBJ1-1, the complete variable domain is EPEVTQTPSHQVTQMGQEVILRCVPISNHLYFYWYRQILGQKVEFLVSFYNNEISEKSEIFDDQFSVERPDGSNFTLKIRSTKLEDSAMYFCASSYRALNTEAFFGQGTRLTVV.

The V gene is TRBV18, the J gene TRBJ1-3; D gene unclear. Germline CDR1 and CDR2: KGHSH and LQKENI. V was cut by 6 bases and J by 0 bases, with 9 bases left in between. This CDR3 has 14 residues. The CDR3 DNA is TGTGCCAGCTCTCCGTCTAACTCTGGAAACACCATATATTTT. It translates to CASSPSNSGNTIYF.

The count of this clone is one. The CDR3 sequence is CASSPPGGAYEQYF. The DNA for the CDR3 is TGTGCCAGCTCACCACCCGGGGGGGCCTACGAGCAGTACTTC. The rearrangement links TRBV18 to TRBJ2-7, with 8 positions matching TRBD2. The CDR3 has 14 residues. J gave up 2 bases and V 0 bases, and 0 bases lay outside the gene matches. In germline, CDR1 is KGHSH, CDR2 LQKENI.

The chain has TRBV19 and TRBJ2-7; D unresolved. There are 13 residues in the CDR3. Germline V gene data show CDR1 as LNHDA and CDR2 as SQIVND (reference sequence). The V gene lost 5 bases and the J gene lost 4 bases, with 12 bases spanning the gap. CDR3 sequence (DNA): TGTGCCAGTAGTTTCCAACCGGATTACGAGCAGTACTTC. Translation: CASSFQPDYEQYF.

The gene calls are TRBV4-1 and TRBJ1-2, with a weak D call TRBD1 (6 bases). This CDR3 has 14 residues. V was shortened by 1 base and J by 8 bases, with 14 bases between the two germline ends. Germline assignment: CDR1 MGHRA and CDR2 YSYEKL. CDR3 amino acids: CASSQVLTGGGYTF. The CDR3 bases are TGCGCCAGCAGCCAAGTCCTTACGGGGGGCGGCTACACCTTC.

On this clone itself: An end of the junction differs from the germline gene, which may be a read error. The rearrangement uses TRBV10-3 and TRBJ1-3, with D perhaps TRBD1 (5 bases). The germline V gene has CDR1 ENHRY and CDR2 SYGVKD. The CDR3 consists of 16 residues. The CDR3 protein is CAVSDSGPDSGNTIYF. The DNA of the CDR3 is TGTGCCGTCAGTGATTCGGGACCGGACTCTGGAAACACCATATATTTT.

This clone was recorded once. V usage is TRBV5-6 and J usage is TRBJ2-5; maybe TRBD2 (5 bases). The CDR3 extends over 13 amino acids. Trimming stripped 2 bases from V and 3 bases from J, with 8 bases between. Germline V CDR1 and CDR2: SGHDT, YYEEEE. CDR3: CASSLTEEETQYF. The CDR3 nucleotides read TGTGCCAGCAGCTTAACGGAGGAAGAGACCCAGTACTTC.

The gene calls are TRBV5-5 and TRBJ1-2; no firm D call. Looked up from germline, CDR1 is SGHKS and CDR2 is YYEKEE (reference sequence). This CDR3 comprises 15 residues. Trimming removed 0 bases at V and 7 bases at J, with 16 bases between. CDR3 in DNA: TGTGCCAGCAGCTTGGAAGTAAGGCTTAAAGGTGGCTACACCTTC. Translated: CASSLEVRLKGGYTF.

This clone was counted between two and nine times. J is TRBJ1-2 and V is TRBV27, with unresolved D. The ends were cut back, 3 bases at V and 8 bases at J, with 13 bases in the middle. Looked up from germline, CDR1 is MNHEY and CDR2 is SMNVEV (reference sequence). This CDR3 has 13 amino acids. The CDR3, as DNA: TGTGCCAGCAGTTTCATGGGCACCTTAGGCTACACCTTC. Its protein product is CASSFMGTLGYTF.

This chain links TRBV6-1 with TRBJ2-5, with no clear D. The CDR3 loop spans 12 amino acids. The V gene lost 3 bases and the J gene lost 3 bases, with 5 bases spanning the gap. CDR1 is MNHNS and CDR2 is SASEGT in the germline V gene. CDR3 region: CASSEIKETQYF. CDR3 sequence (DNA): TGTGCCAGCAGTGAGATCAAAGAGACCCAGTACTTC.

The chain employs TRBV6-5 and TRBJ2-1; perhaps D is TRBD1 or TRBD2 (6 bases each). Trimming cost V 9 bases and J 7 bases, with 10 bases left between them. The CDR3 covers 11 residues. Germline V gene lookup returns CDR1 MNHEY and CDR2 SVGAGI. The CDR3 sequence: CASRGLNEQFF. CDR3 in DNA: TGTGCCAGTCGGGGGCTTAATGAGCAGTTCTTC.

V usage is TRBV9 and J usage is TRBJ1-6, with D unclear. The CDR3 contains 15 residues. CDR1 is SGDLS and CDR2 is YYNGEE in the germline V gene. V lost 0 bases and J lost 3, with 7 bases in between. CDR3 loop: CASSVDKDYNSPLHF. The CDR3 DNA follows: TGTGCCAGCAGCGTAGACAAAGACTATAATTCACCCCTCCACTTT.

The J gene is TRBJ2-1, the V gene TRBV27; no reliable D call. The germline V gene encodes CDR1 MNHEY and CDR2 SMNVEV (reference sequence). This CDR3 region has 15 residues. V gave up 3 bases and J gave up 8 bases, with 17 bases separating them. The CDR3 sequence is CASSFLRKGGDEQFF. CDR3 nucleotide sequence: TGTGCCAGCAGTTTCCTCAGGAAAGGTGGGGATGAGCAGTTCTTC.